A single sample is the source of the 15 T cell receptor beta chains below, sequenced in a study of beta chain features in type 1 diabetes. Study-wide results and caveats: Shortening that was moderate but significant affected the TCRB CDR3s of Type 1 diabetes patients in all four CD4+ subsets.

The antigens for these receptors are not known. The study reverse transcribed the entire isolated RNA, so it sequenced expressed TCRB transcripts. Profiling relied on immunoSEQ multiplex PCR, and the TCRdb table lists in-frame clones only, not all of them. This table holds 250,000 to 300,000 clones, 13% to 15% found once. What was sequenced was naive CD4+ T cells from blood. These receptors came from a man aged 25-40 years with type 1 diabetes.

The CDR3, as DNA: TGTGCCAGCAATAGACAGGGGGATGGCTACACCTTC. Encoded protein: CASNRQGDGYTF. The chain employs TRBV6-1 and TRBJ1-2; 9 bases agree with TRBD1. Unmatched junction bases numbered 3, after V lost 7 bases and J lost 6 bases. The CDR3 is made up of 12 amino acids. Per the germline V gene, CDR1 is MNHNS and CDR2 is SASEGT.

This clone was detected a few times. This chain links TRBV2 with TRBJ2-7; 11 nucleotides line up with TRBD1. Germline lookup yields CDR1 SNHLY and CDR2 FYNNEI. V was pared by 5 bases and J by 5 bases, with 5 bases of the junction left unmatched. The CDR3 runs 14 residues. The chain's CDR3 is CASSFGQGANEQYF. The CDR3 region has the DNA TGTGCCAGCAGTTTTGGACAGGGGGCCAACGAGCAGTACTTC.

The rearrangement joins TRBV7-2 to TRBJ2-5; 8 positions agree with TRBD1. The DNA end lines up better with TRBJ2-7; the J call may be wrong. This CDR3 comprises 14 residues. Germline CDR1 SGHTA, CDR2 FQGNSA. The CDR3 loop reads CASSFWTGTYEQYF. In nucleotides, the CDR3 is TGTGCCAGCAGCTTCTGGACAGGGACCTACGAGCAGTACTTC.

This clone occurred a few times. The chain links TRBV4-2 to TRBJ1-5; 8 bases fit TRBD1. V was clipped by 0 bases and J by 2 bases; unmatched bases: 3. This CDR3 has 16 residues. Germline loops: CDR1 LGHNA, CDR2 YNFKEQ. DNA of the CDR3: TGTGCCAGCAGCCAAGAGGTGGACAGGGGCAATCAGCCCCAGCATTTT. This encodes CASSQEVDRGNQPQHF.

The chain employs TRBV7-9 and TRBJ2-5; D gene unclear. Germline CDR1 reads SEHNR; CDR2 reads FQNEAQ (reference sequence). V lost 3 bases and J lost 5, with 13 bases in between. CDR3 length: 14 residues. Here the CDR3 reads CASSFLLTGETQYF. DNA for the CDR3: TGTGCCAGCAGCTTCTTGTTGACTGGGGAGACCCAGTACTTC.

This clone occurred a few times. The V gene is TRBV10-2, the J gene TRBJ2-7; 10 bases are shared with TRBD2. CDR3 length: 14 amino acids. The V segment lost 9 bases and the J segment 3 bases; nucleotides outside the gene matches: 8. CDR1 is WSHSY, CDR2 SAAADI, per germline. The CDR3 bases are TGCGCCAGTAGAACCAGGACTAGCGGCTACGAGCAGTACTTC. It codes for CASRTRTSGYEQYF.

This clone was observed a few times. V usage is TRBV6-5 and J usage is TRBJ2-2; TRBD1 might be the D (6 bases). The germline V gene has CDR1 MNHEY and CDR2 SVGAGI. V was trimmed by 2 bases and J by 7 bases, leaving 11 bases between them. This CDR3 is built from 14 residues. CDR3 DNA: TGTGCCAGCAGTTACGGAAGGGGGTTCGGGGAGCTGTTTTTT. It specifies CASSYGRGFGELFF.

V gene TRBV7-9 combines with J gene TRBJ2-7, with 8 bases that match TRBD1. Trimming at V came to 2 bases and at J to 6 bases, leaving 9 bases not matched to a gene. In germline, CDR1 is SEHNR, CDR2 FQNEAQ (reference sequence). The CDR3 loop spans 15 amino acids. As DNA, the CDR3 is TGTGCCAGCAGCTTACGAGGACAGGGCATTTTCGAGCAGTACTTC. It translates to CASSLRGQGIFEQYF. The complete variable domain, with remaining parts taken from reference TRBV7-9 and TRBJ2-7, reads DTGVSQNPRHKITKRGQNVTFRCDPISEHNRLYWYRQTLGQGPEFLTYFQNEAQLEKSRLLSDRFSAERPKGSFSTLEIQRTEQGDSAMYLCASSLRGQGIFEQYFGPGTRLTVT.

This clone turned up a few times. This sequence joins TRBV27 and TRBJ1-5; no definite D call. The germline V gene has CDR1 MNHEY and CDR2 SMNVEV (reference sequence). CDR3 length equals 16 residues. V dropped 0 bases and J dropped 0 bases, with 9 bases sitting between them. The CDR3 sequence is CASSLSPDSSNQPQHF. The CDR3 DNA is TGTGCCAGCAGTTTATCTCCAGATTCTAGCAATCAGCCCCAGCATTTT.

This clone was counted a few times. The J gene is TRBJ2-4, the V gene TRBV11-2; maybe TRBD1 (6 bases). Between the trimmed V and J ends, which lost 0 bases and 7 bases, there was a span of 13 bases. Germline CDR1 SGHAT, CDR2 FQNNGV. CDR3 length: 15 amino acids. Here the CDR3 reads CASSLDRPRGNIQYF. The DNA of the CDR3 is TGTGCCAGCAGCTTAGACCGCCCCAGGGGCAACATTCAGTACTTC. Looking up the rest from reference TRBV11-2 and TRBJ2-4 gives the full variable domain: EAGVAQSPRYKIIEKRQSVAFWCNPISGHATLYWYQQILGQGPKLLIQFQNNGVVDDSQLPKDRFSAERLKGVDSTLKIQPAKLEDSAVYLCASSLDRPRGNIQYFGAGTRLSVL.

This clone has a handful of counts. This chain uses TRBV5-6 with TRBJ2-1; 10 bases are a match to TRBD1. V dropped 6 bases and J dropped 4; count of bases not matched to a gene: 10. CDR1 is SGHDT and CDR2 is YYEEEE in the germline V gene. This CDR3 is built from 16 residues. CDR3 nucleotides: TGTGCCAGCAAGGGAACCGGGACAGGGGATTACAATGAGCAGTTCTTC. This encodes CASKGTGTGDYNEQFF.

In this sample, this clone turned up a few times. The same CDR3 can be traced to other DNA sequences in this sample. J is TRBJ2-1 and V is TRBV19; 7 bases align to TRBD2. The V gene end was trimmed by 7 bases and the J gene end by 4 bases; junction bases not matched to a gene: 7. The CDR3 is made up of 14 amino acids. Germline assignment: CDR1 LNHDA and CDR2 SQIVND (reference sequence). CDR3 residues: CASTVGGSYNEQFF. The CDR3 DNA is TGTGCCAGTACCGTGGGGGGGTCTTACAATGAGCAGTTCTTC.

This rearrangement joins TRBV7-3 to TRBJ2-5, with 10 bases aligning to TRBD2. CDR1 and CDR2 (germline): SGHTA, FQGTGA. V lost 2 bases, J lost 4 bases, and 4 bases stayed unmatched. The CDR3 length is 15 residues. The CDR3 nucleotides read TGTGCCAGCAGCTTACTAGCGGGAGCAGGAGAGACCCAGTACTTC. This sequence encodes CASSLLAGAGETQYF. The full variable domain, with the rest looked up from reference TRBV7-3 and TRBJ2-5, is GAGVSQTPSNKVTEKGKYVELRCDPISGHTALYWYRQSLGQGPEFLIYFQGTGAADDSGLPNDRFFAVRPEGSVSTLKIQRTERGDSAVYLCASSLLAGAGETQYFGPGTRLLVL.

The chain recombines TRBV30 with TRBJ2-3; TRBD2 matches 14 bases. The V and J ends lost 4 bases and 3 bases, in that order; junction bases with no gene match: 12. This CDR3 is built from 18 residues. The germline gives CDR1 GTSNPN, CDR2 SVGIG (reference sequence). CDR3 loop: CAWNDDSTSGRATDTQYF. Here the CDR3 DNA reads TGTGCCTGGAACGACGATTCGACTAGCGGGAGGGCTACAGATACGCAGTATTTT.

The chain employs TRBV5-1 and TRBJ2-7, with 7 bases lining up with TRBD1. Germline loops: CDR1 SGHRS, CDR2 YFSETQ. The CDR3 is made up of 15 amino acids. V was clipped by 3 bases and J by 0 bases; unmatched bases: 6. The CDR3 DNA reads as TGCGCCAGCAGCTCTCGAGGGGACAGCTCCTACGAGCAGTACTTC. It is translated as CASSSRGDSSYEQYF.